What follows describes a single T cell receptor (beta chain). The specificity of this receptor is unknown. Base qualities are not provided; no much larger clone lies one nucleotide away. This entry is derived from a study of blood T cells in healthy people across ages (dated by TCRdb to about 2015). Describing the broader study: Template switching captured roughly one uniquely barcoded TCR beta cDNA molecule per two T cells in model experiments. To track age-related changes in TCR beta repertoire diversity, the study relied on deep sequencing normalized with unique cDNA molecular identifiers. The donors were split into four age groups: young (average 16 years), middle-aged (roughly 39), aged (more than 60) and long-lived (roughly 88). To avoid experimental bias, donors of different ages were spread randomly across the sequencing lanes. The study analyzed two additional independent replicas of 1 million unique cDNA reads from the same blood draw for two donors, one aged 18 to 29 and one aged 80 or older.

Here is what the overall study found, with its caveats: Compared with the aged group, the long-lived group had more naive CD4+ T cells, fewer expanded clones and increased TCR diversity, suggesting age selection. Because profiling used bulk unsorted PBMCs, naive and antigen-experienced compartments could not be compared conclusively. Because donor CMV infection status was unknown, age-related changes in expanded clonotypes were potentially confounded. Estimates of total diversity based on one million sequenced T cells were regarded as lower bounds and as underestimates. Observed TCR beta diversity per million T cells fell roughly linearly with age, and a significant reduction was already apparent by age roughly 40. The percentage of naive T cells measured by flow cytometry correlated strongly with observed TCR beta diversity.

The approximately 39 donors, aged about 6 to 95 years, were systemically healthy Caucasian individuals from Russia. Around 10 milliliters of peripheral blood were collected from each donor into EDTA-treated Vacutainer tubes. PBMCs were isolated by Ficoll-Paque density-gradient centrifugation, with at least 6 million obtained per sample. Trizol reagent was used to extract total RNA from the PBMCs, yielding at least 5.5 micrograms per sample. The percentages of naive CD45RAhigh/CD27high T cells were determined by flow cytometry on a PBMC aliquot from every donor. Libraries were constructed by 5' RACE. Sequencing was carried out with an Illumina HiSeq 2500. The second PCR ran for roughly 6 to 11 cycles and used a J-beta primer mix along with a sample-barcoded 5' primer. A unique molecular identifier was introduced onto each TCR beta cDNA molecule by a template-switch 5' adaptor carrying 12 random nucleotides. At least 2.5 million CDR3-containing paired-end reads were obtained from each sample. First-strand cDNA synthesis was performed from all RNA using the Mint cDNA synthesis kit, with priming by a TRBC-specific oligonucleotide. After uracil-DNA glycosylase treatment, a first 18-cycle PCR used universal primers M1SS and BC2_uni_R on all cDNA. The original pipeline was this. Normalization of each sample was performed by random selection of 1 million high-quality reads, each carrying a distinct molecular identifier. Reads with shared molecular identifiers were discarded instead of being binned into consensus sequences. CDR3 identification, clonotype clustering and error correction used MiTCR with a Q25 quality threshold and the strictest error-elimination algorithm. Lower-bound total TCR beta diversity was estimated with a nonparametric unseen species model using Euler transformation. TCRdb applied fastp at Q25 and MiXCR to the public reads, then kept only in-frame beta chains. Entries are consolidated by CDR3 protein sequence, retaining the most common genes and DNA. TCRdb's processing, not the authors' own work, is the source of the V and J calls. The sample profile shows 700,000 to 950,000 distinct CDR3 sequences; about 62% of them were found once. 22% of the sample is in the top ten clones.

The CDR3 numbers 17 residues from cysteine through phenylalanine. Left in the record is the CDR3 DNA by itself, 51 bases read in frame from the first base. This sequence uses TRBV21-1 and TRBJ2-6; TRBD1, the table's D call, lacks a check against the DNA. TRBV21-1 represents a pseudogene. This TCR was recovered from a man aged 30 to 39 in good health. Material for sequencing was blood. The encoded CDR3 is CASSKRWERGGANVLTF. The DNA reads TGTGCCAGCAGCAAACGTTGGGAGAGGGGTGGGGCCAACGTCCTGACTTTC.